These T cell receptor beta chains were read from a single sample in a study of graft-versus-host responses after intestinal transplantation. Profiled with immunoSEQ multiplex PCR; TCRdb holds only in-frame clones, not every one. The sample carries around 17,000 clones, about 80% recorded once. This specimen consisted of ileum tissue, obtained about 15 weeks after intestinal transplant. These receptor sequences come from a human patient who received an intestinal transplant, so some T cells may come from the graft donor. Each CDR3 is given with its conserved first and last residue. A D gene is named only where the DNA matches it firmly. Clone size appears in some rows only: once, few, many, or a class for an expanded clone.

v_gene	j_gene	d_gene	abundance	CDR3nt	CDR3aa
TRBV6-6	TRBJ1-2	-	few	TGTGCCAGCAGTGAACTTTATGGCTACACCTTC	CASSELYGYTF
TRBV6-5	TRBJ2-3	-	-	TGTGCCAGCAGTTACACCAGATGGACGGGTAATACGCAGTATTTT	CASSYTRWTGNTQYF
TRBV28	TRBJ2-3	-	-	TGTGCCAGCAGCCGGGCCCACGGACTCCGTTTTTCGGATACGCAGTATTTT	CASSRAHGLRFSDTQYF
TRBV15	TRBJ2-1	-	-	TGTGCCACCAGCCTAGGACGTGGAGGGTCCTACAATGAGCAGTTCTTC	CATSLGRGGSYNEQFF
TRBV7-3	TRBJ2-3	TRBD2	-	TGTGCCAGCAGCTTAGCGGGAGGGTTAGATACGCAGTATTTT	CASSLAGGLDTQYF
TRBV28	TRBJ2-5	-	-	TGTGCCAGCAGCTTGGGTGCCCAAGAGACCCAGTACTTC	CASSLGAQETQYF
TRBV28	TRBJ1-5	-	-	TGTGCCAGCAGTTTGGGAACAGGGTGGTGGAGCAATCAGCCCCAGCATTTT	CASSLGTGWWSNQPQHF
TRBV10-1	TRBJ2-1	-	-	TGCGCCAGCAGTCCGGTGGGGGACTGGAGTCACAATGAGCAGTTCTTC	CASSPVGDWSHNEQFF
TRBV7-3	TRBJ2-1	TRBD2	-	TGTGCCAGCAGCTTAAACCCCCCGGGGGGGTTTAGGTACAATGAGCAGTTCTTC	CASSLNPPGGFRYNEQFF
TRBV5-1	TRBJ2-3	-	-	TGCGCCAGCAGAGACGCTAATACGCAGTATTTT	CASRDANTQYF
TRBV7-3	TRBJ2-3	TRBD1	-	TGTGCCAGCAGCTCTCCGGGACAGGGAAGAGGATTACTTAGCACAGATACGCAGTATTTT	CASSSPGQGRGLLSTDTQYF
TRBV5-1	TRBJ2-5	-	-	TGCGCCAGCAGCTTAGATTGGCAGGGTGGTAGCAAGCAGTACTTC	CASSLDWQGGSKQYF
TRBV19	TRBJ1-2	-	-	TGTGCCAGTAGTATACCCAGGGAGCTGTTTGGCTACACCTTC	CASSIPRELFGYTF
TRBV4-1	TRBJ2-1	TRBD2	-	TGCGCCAGCAGCCTTGTCAGACTAGCGGGAGAGGGCAATGAGCAGTTCTTC	CASSLVRLAGEGNEQFF
TRBV4-2	TRBJ2-7	-	-	TGTGCCAGCAGCCTTTCGAGGAGATCCTACGAGCAGTACTTC	CASSLSRRSYEQYF
TRBV5-1	TRBJ1-5	-	-	TGCGCCAGCAGCCCGCACAGTACCGTCGATCAGCCCCAGCATTTT	CASSPHSTVDQPQHF
TRBV19	TRBJ1-1	-	once	TGTGCCAGTAGTATTTGGGGTTTCACTGAAGCTTTCTTT	CASSIWGFTEAFF
TRBV7-2	TRBJ1-1	-	-	TGTGCCAGCAGCCCAGGTTCTGAAGCTTTCTTT	CASSPGSEAFF
TRBV10-3	TRBJ2-5	TRBD1	-	TGTGCCATCAGTGAGGGCAGGGGGCTAGAAGAGACCCAGTACTTC	CAISEGRGLEETQYF
TRBV19	TRBJ1-5	TRBD1	-	TGTGCCAGTAGTATGGGACAGGGGGCTTATCAGCCCCAGCATTTT	CASSMGQGAYQPQHF
TRBV2	TRBJ2-7	TRBD2	-	TGTGCCAGCAGTGAAACTAGCGGGAGGGCCTACGAGCAGTACTTC	CASSETSGRAYEQYF
TRBV2	TRBJ2-7	-	-	TGTGCCAGCCAGGTAGCCCCCTCATATGAGCAGTACTTC	CASQVAPSYEQYF
TRBV6-5	TRBJ1-5	TRBD1	few	TGTGCCAGCAGTCGGTCCCGGGACAGGGATCAGCCCCAGCATTTT	CASSRSRDRDQPQHF
TRBV14	TRBJ2-5	-	-	TGTGCCAGCGGGCCCCTGGGGGAAGGAGGTAACGGAGGAGAGACCCAGTACTTC	CASGPLGEGGNGGETQYF
TRBV29-1	TRBJ2-1	TRBD1	-	TGCAGCGTTGAGCACCTGGACAGGGTGGGAAATGAGCAGTTCTTC	CSVEHLDRVGNEQFF
TRBV4-1	TRBJ1-2	-	-	TGCGCCAGCAGCCAAGAAAGGGCCAGGGTGGGTGGCTACACCTTC	CASSQERARVGGYTF
TRBV1	TRBJ2-6	-	-	TGCACCAGCAGGTGTAGCAGTTTGTGCACAAGTCGGGCCAACGTCCTGACTTTC	CTSRCSSLCTSRANVLTF
TRBV6-5	TRBJ1-2	-	-	TGTGCCAGCAAATCCCCGGACATCAACTATGGCTACACCTTC	CASKSPDINYGYTF
TRBV9	TRBJ2-1	-	-	TGTGCCAGCAGCGTTTCGGGGCCCTCCTACAATGAGCAGTTCTTC	CASSVSGPSYNEQFF
TRBV23-1	TRBJ1-3	TRBD1	-	TGCGCCAGCAGTCAGGCTCAGGGGGCGGTCGGAAACACCATATATTTT	CASSQAQGAVGNTIYF
TRBV5-3	TRBJ2-5	-	once	TGTGCCAGAAGCTTCAACCTACAGGGAGCAGAGACCCAGTACTTC	CARSFNLQGAETQYF
TRBV10-3	TRBJ2-5	-	once	TGTGCCATCAGTGAGGGGGACACCTACGGGCAGTACTTC	CAISEGDTYGQYF
TRBV27	TRBJ1-2	TRBD1	-	TGTGCCAGCAGTTACAGGGGGTATGGCTACACCTTC	CASSYRGYGYTF
TRBV28	TRBJ2-7	TRBD1	-	TGTGCCAGCAGTCTCCTCCCGGACAGGGCGACGTACGAGCAGTACTTC	CASSLLPDRATYEQYF
TRBV13	TRBJ1-1	-	-	TGTGCCAGCAGCTTCCGAACCGGGTCGAACACTGAAGCTTTCTTT	CASSFRTGSNTEAFF
TRBV28	TRBJ2-7	-	-	TGTGCCAGCAGCTCTTTCACGTGGGAGCAGTACTTC	CASSSFTWEQYF